This record concerns one T cell receptor beta chain sequence. The antigen is undetermined. Sequenced by immunoSEQ multiplex PCR; TCRdb stores in-frame clones only, minus some. Here the sample spans tens of thousands of clones, around 90% being singletons. This entry comes from a study of brain T cells in children with intractable seizures. Patients received at least one anti-epileptic drug before surgery. Broader study findings: Pre- and post-surgery blood differed in depth, so pre-surgery absences may be undersampling. Viral specificity was inferred only from CDR3 similarity; HCMV serostatus was unknown.

This clonotype was sampled from a girl aged 2 to 9 with Rasmussen encephalitis and intractable seizures. The material was peripheral blood, obtained at surgery.

CDR3 in DNA: TGTGCTAGTGGTTCGGGACAGGAGACCCAGTACTTC. Protein: CASGSGQETQYF. The chain recombines TRBV12-5 with TRBJ2-5; 7 positions match TRBD1. V shed 4 bases, J shed 5 bases, and the junction held 1 base outside the gene matches. CDR1 is LGHNT and CDR2 is FRNRAP in the germline V gene. The CDR3 is 12 amino acids.